What follows describes a single T cell receptor beta chain. CDR1 and CDR2 from the germline V gene are SGHDN and FVKESK. With V trimmed by 2 bases and J by 10 bases, 3 bases remained unmatched. The CDR3 sequence is 13 residues long. The data derive from a study of blood T cell repertoires in COVID-19. Whole-study context: Acute and convalescent COVID-19 samples came from the United States, Italy and Spain.

Methods used by the authors: Reference gene primer amplification gave nucleated cell count estimates. Using immunoSEQ multiplex PCR, the repertoire was profiled, and TCRdb retains in-frame clones only, with some absent. V and J calls and clone size are those listed in that table; D and trimming were worked out from the DNA. The data show 350,000 to 450,000 clones, 75% to 90% seen once. Study members were between about 18 and 100 years old and lived in approximately 25 US regions. The TCR comes from a woman aged 50 to 60 who had recovered from COVID-19. The material sequenced was PBMCs or T cells enriched from blood (not recorded which). V gene TRBV14 combines with J gene TRBJ2-4, with 9 bases identical to TRBD1. The CDR3 is CASSQMGQGIQYF. The DNA for the CDR3 is TGTGCCAGCAGCCAAATGGGACAGGGTATTCAGTACTTC.